These T cell receptor beta chains were read from a single sample in a study of cytomegalovirus exposure and HLA in healthy donors. Some clones are missing from TCRdb's copy, which holds only in-frame ones; the method was immunoSEQ multiplex PCR. The sample carries roughly 100,000 clones, roughly 12% recorded once. The sequenced material came from PBMCs. The receptor source for this set is a man aged 35 to 55 in good health and CMV-seropositive. Both conserved end residues are part of each CDR3. The order of the fields is D gene, V gene, clone size, J gene, CDR3 length, CDR3 DNA, CDR3 protein. The D gene is left open where the match is weak. A clone size is listed for some rows: how often the clone was seen (once, few, many), or a class if it is expanded.

D gene: NA; V gene: TRBV9; clone size: few; J gene: TRBJ2-1; CDR3 length: 15; CDR3 DNA: TGTGCCAGCAGCCCCCTTGAGGAGGTCTACAATGAGCAGTTCTTC; CDR3 protein: CASSPLEEVYNEQFF
D gene: TRBD1; V gene: TRBV6-1; clone size: few; J gene: TRBJ2-3; CDR3 length: 13; CDR3 DNA: TGTGCCAGCAGTGAAGGACAGGGGATTAAGCAGTATTTT; CDR3 protein: CASSEGQGIKQYF
D gene: TRBD2; V gene: TRBV10-1; clone size: few; J gene: TRBJ2-3; CDR3 length: 16; CDR3 DNA: TGCGCCAGCAGTGACCAACTAGCGGGAGGGACAGATACGCAGTATTTT; CDR3 protein: CASSDQLAGGTDTQYF
D gene: TRBD1; V gene: TRBV5-4; clone size: few; J gene: TRBJ1-4; CDR3 length: 15; CDR3 DNA: TGTGCCAGCAGCTTGGCCCCAGGGGGCGGTGAAAAACTGTTTTTT; CDR3 protein: CASSLAPGGGEKLFF
D gene: TRBD1; V gene: TRBV7-2; clone size: NA; J gene: TRBJ1-2; CDR3 length: 16; CDR3 DNA: TGTGCCAGCAGCTTAACTGGGGCAGGGGGTCGGAGAGGCTACACCTTC; CDR3 protein: CASSLTGAGGRRGYTF
D gene: NA; V gene: TRBV29-1; clone size: NA; J gene: TRBJ2-2; CDR3 length: 16; CDR3 DNA: TGCAGCGCCGGCCCTCGACGGAGCTTCGACACCGGGGAGCTGTTTTTT; CDR3 protein: CSAGPRRSFDTGELFF
D gene: NA; V gene: TRBV6-1; clone size: few; J gene: TRBJ2-7; CDR3 length: 16; CDR3 DNA: TGTGCCAGCAGTGAAGCCGCCTATGGTCCCTCCTACGAGCAGTACTTC; CDR3 protein: CASSEAAYGPSYEQYF
D gene: TRBD2; V gene: TRBV4-3; clone size: few; J gene: TRBJ2-7; CDR3 length: 17; CDR3 DNA: TGCGCCAGCAGCCAAGATCCCAGGGCTAGCGGGAGCTACGAGCAGTACTTC; CDR3 protein: CASSQDPRASGSYEQYF
D gene: NA; V gene: TRBV7-8; clone size: NA; J gene: TRBJ2-7; CDR3 length: 14; CDR3 DNA: TGTGCCAGCAGCATCCGACAGGGACTGGCCGAGCAGTACTTC; CDR3 protein: CASSIRQGLAEQYF
D gene: NA; V gene: TRBV2; clone size: NA; J gene: TRBJ2-2; CDR3 length: 15; CDR3 DNA: TGTGCCAGCAGTAGCATGGGAGGGAACACCGGGGAGCTGTTTTTT; CDR3 protein: CASSSMGGNTGELFF
D gene: NA; V gene: TRBV4-1; clone size: few; J gene: TRBJ1-4; CDR3 length: 18; CDR3 DNA: TGCGCCAGCAGCCAAGATTACGGGTTAGGGGCAACTAATGAAAAACTGTTTTTT; CDR3 protein: CASSQDYGLGATNEKLFF
D gene: TRBD2; V gene: TRBV5-1; clone size: medium-sized; J gene: TRBJ2-3; CDR3 length: 16; CDR3 DNA: TGCGCCAGCAGCTTGAGGCGGGGGGAAGAGGCAGATACGCAGTATTTT; CDR3 protein: CASSLRRGEEADTQYF
D gene: NA; V gene: TRBV28; clone size: few; J gene: TRBJ1-4; CDR3 length: 13; CDR3 DNA: TGTGCCAGCAGTTTCCTTTCTAATGAAAAACTGTTTTTT; CDR3 protein: CASSFLSNEKLFF
D gene: NA; V gene: TRBV6-5; clone size: NA; J gene: TRBJ1-1; CDR3 length: 13; CDR3 DNA: TGTGCCAGCACCCACCAGGGGTGGACTGCAGCTTTCTTT; CDR3 protein: CASTHQGWTAAFF
D gene: TRBD1; V gene: TRBV4-3; clone size: NA; J gene: TRBJ1-2; CDR3 length: 16; CDR3 DNA: TGCGCCAGCAGTCCTACTCCGGGACAGATAAACTATGGCTACACCTTC; CDR3 protein: CASSPTPGQINYGYTF
D gene: TRBD1; V gene: TRBV28; clone size: NA; J gene: TRBJ1-6; CDR3 length: 13; CDR3 DNA: TGTGCCAGCAGTTTACCTCCAGGGGGACCCCTCCACTTT; CDR3 protein: CASSLPPGGPLHF
D gene: NA; V gene: TRBV5-1; clone size: NA; J gene: TRBJ2-2; CDR3 length: 15; CDR3 DNA: TGCGCCAGCAGCTTGGGGACAGCGAACACCGGGGAGCTGTTTTTT; CDR3 protein: CASSLGTANTGELFF
D gene: NA; V gene: TRBV5-6; clone size: few; J gene: TRBJ1-3; CDR3 length: 16; CDR3 DNA: TGTGCCAGCAGCTTCGAATACAGAGACTCTGGAAACACCATATATTTT; CDR3 protein: CASSFEYRDSGNTIYF
D gene: NA; V gene: TRBV19; clone size: few; J gene: TRBJ1-1; CDR3 length: 15; CDR3 DNA: TGTGCCAGTAGTCCCCTAAGTATCATGAACACTGAAGCTTTCTTT; CDR3 protein: CASSPLSIMNTEAFF
D gene: NA; V gene: TRBV19; clone size: NA; J gene: TRBJ2-3; CDR3 length: 14; CDR3 DNA: TGTGCCAGTAGTATGCAAGGGGGGGCAGATACGCAGTATTTT; CDR3 protein: CASSMQGGADTQYF
D gene: NA; V gene: TRBV5-4; clone size: few; J gene: TRBJ1-4; CDR3 length: 14; CDR3 DNA: TGTGCCAGCAGCCCGGACAGTTATAATGAAAAACTGTTTTTT; CDR3 protein: CASSPDSYNEKLFF
D gene: TRBD1; V gene: TRBV5-1; clone size: NA; J gene: TRBJ2-5; CDR3 length: 14; CDR3 DNA: TGCGCCAGCAGCTTCCGACAGGGGAGTGAGACCCAGTACTTC; CDR3 protein: CASSFRQGSETQYF
D gene: TRBD2; V gene: TRBV30; clone size: few; J gene: TRBJ2-1; CDR3 length: 16; CDR3 DNA: TGTGCCTGGGACCGGGGGCTAGCGGGAGCTCCTTGGGAGCAGTTCTTC; CDR3 protein: CAWDRGLAGAPWEQFF
D gene: NA; V gene: TRBV5-1; clone size: NA; J gene: TRBJ2-5; CDR3 length: 15; CDR3 DNA: TGCGCCAGCAGCTTGGCCGGGCAGGGTATAGAGACCCAGTACTTC; CDR3 protein: CASSLAGQGIETQYF
D gene: TRBD2; V gene: TRBV18; clone size: NA; J gene: TRBJ2-7; CDR3 length: 14; CDR3 DNA: TGTGCCAGCTCACCGGGGACTAGCTCCTACGAGCAGTACTTC; CDR3 protein: CASSPGTSSYEQYF
D gene: NA; V gene: TRBV27; clone size: few; J gene: TRBJ1-2; CDR3 length: 17; CDR3 DNA: TGTGCCAGCAGCCTTTCTCCAGAGGGCAGGGGAAACTATGGCTACACCTTC; CDR3 protein: CASSLSPEGRGNYGYTF
D gene: TRBD1; V gene: TRBV9; clone size: few; J gene: TRBJ2-7; CDR3 length: 14; CDR3 DNA: TGTGCCAGCAGCGGCAGGGGGCCAACCTACGAGCAGTACTTC; CDR3 protein: CASSGRGPTYEQYF
D gene: TRBD1; V gene: TRBV27; clone size: NA; J gene: TRBJ1-5; CDR3 length: 14; CDR3 DNA: TGTGCCACCGCCGACAGGGGCTACAATCAGCCCCAGCATTTT; CDR3 protein: CATADRGYNQPQHF
D gene: NA; V gene: TRBV28; clone size: few; J gene: TRBJ1-5; CDR3 length: 14; CDR3 DNA: TGTGCCAGCAGTAGGGGGGGCTTCAATCAGCCCCAGCATTTT; CDR3 protein: CASSRGGFNQPQHF
D gene: NA; V gene: TRBV7-9; clone size: few; J gene: TRBJ2-2; CDR3 length: 15; CDR3 DNA: TGTGCCAGCAGCTTACGACGGGAGTTGAACGGGGAGCTGTTTTTT; CDR3 protein: CASSLRRELNGELFF